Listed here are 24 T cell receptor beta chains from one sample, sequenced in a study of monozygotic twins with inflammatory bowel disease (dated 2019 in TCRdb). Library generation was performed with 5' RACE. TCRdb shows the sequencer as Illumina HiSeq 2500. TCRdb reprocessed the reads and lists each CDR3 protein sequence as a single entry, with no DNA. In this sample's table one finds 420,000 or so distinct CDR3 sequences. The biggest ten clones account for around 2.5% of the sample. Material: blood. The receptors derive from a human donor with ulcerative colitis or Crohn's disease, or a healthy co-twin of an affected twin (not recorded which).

The CDR3 protein is CASSLRRRTTDTQYF. The chain combines TRBV28 with TRBJ2-3; checking the TCRdb D call of TRBD1 is not possible without DNA. The CDR3 sequence is 15 residues long. Germline V gives CDR1 MDHEN, CDR2 SYDVKM.

This CDR3 is CASSRTTGALYEQYF. V usage is TRBV3-1 and J usage is TRBJ2-7; TCRdb's assignment of TRBD1 cannot be checked, as there is no DNA. From germline, CDR1 is LGHDT and CDR2 YNNKEL (reference sequence). The CDR3 is made up of 15 amino acids.

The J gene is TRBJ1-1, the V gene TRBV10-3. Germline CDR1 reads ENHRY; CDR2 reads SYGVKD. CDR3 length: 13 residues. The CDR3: CAINPTGNTEAFF.

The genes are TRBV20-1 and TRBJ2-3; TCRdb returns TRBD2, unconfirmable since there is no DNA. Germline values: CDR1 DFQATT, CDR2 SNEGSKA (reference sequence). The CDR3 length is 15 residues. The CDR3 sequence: CSAPEVAGVADTQYF.

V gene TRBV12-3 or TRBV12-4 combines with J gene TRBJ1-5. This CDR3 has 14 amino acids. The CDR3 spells CASSLGQGRLPQHF.

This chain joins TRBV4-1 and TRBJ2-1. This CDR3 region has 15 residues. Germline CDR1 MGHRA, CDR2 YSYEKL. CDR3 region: CASREAGASYNEQFF.

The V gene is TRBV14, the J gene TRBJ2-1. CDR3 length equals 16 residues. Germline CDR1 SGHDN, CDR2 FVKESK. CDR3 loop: CASSQGRGRPYNEQFF.

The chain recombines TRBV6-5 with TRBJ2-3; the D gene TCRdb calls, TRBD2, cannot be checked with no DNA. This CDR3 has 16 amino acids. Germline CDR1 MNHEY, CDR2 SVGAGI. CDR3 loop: CASSYSGGGAPDTQYF.

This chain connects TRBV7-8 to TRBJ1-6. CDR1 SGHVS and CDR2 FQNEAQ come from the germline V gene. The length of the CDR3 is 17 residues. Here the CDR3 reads CASSRQGPSSYNSPLHF.

The CDR3 reads CASSLDRGGNSPLHF. J is TRBJ1-6 and V is TRBV5-4. This CDR3 is built from 15 residues. Germline V gives CDR1 SGHNT, CDR2 YYREEE (reference sequence).

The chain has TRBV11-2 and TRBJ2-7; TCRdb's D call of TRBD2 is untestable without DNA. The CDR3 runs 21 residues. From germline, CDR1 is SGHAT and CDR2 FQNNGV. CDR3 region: CASTQTYASGYHQRPSYEQYF.

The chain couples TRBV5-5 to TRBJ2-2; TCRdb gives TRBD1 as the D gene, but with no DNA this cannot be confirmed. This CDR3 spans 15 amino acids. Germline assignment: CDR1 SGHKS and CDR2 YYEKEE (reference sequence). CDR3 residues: CASTPLRTGTGELFF. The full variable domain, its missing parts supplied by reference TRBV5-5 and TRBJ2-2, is DAGVTQSPTHLIKTRGQQVTLRCSPISGHKSVSWYQQVLGQGPQFIFQYYEKEERGRGNFPDRFSARQFPNYSSELNVNALLLGDSALYLCASTPLRTGTGELFFGEGSRLTVL.

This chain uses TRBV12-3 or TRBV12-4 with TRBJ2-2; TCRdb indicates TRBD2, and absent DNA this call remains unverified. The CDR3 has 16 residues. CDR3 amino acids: CASSSEAGVHTGELFF.

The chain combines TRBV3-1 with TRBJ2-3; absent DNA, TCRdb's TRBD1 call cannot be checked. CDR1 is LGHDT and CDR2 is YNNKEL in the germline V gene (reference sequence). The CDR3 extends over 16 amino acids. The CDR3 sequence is CASSQGIRGTTDTQYF.

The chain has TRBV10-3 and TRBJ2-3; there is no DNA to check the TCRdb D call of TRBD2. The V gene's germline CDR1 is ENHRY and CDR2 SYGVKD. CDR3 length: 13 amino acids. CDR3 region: CAISGRETDTQYF.

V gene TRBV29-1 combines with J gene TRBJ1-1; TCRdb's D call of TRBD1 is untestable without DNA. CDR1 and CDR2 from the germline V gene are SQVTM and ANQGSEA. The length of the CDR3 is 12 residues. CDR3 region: CSVGDRDRQAFF.

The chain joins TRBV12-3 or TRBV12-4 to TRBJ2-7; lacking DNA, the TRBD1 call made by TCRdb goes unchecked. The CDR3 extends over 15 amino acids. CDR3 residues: CASSLETGRRYEQYF.

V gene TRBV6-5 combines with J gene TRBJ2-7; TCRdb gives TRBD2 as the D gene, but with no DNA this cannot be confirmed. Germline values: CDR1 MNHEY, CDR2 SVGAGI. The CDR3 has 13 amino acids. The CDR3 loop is CASRSGGSYEQYF.

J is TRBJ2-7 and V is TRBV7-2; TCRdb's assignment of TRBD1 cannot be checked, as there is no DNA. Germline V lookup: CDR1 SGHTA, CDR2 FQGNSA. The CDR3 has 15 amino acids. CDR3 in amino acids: CASSLTGGGSYEQYF.

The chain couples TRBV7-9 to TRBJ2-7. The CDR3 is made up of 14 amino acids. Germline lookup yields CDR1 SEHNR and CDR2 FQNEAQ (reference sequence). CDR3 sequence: CASSLGLRSDPQYF.

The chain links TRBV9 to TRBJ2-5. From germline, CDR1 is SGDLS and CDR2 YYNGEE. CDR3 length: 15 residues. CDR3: CASSVDSGSGETQYF. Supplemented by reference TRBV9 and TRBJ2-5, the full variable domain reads DSGVTQTPKHLITATGQRVTLRCSPRSGDLSVYWYQQSLDQGLQFLIQYYNGEERAKGNILERFSAQQFPDLHSELNLSSLELGDSALYFCASSVDSGSGETQYFGPGTRLLVL.

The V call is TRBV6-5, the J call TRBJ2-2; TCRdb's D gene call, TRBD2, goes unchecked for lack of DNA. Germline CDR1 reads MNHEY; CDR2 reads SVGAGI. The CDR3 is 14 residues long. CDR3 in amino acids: CASSYSGRVGELFF.

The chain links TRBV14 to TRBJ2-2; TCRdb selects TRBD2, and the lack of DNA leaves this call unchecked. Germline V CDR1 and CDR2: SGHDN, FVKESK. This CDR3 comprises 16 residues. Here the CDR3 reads CASSQVSGTSAQELFF.

CDR3 sequence reads: CAIRSDRDKETQYF. The J gene is TRBJ2-5, the V gene TRBV10-3; as DNA is missing, the TRBD1 call by TCRdb cannot be tested. The V gene's germline CDR1 is ENHRY and CDR2 SYGVKD. This CDR3 region has 14 residues.